The 30 T cell receptor beta chains in this list originate from one sample, sequenced in a study of tumor and adjacent non-tumor tissue in lung cancer. The library came from three nested PCR rounds adapted from ARM-PCR protocols. TCRdb re-analysed the multiplex PCR reads in MiXCR, keeping a single row per CDR3 protein. The sample has tens of thousands of distinct CDR3 sequences, around 64% seen once; the top ten hold roughly 18%. RNA was extracted from bulk tissue without any cell sorting. Input material: lung tumor tissue. Every receptor here comes from a man in his 60s with non-small cell lung cancer.

As regards this clonotype: The junction differs from germline at one of its ends, possibly a read error. The chain couples TRBV11-1 to TRBJ2-6, with D hard to call. This CDR3 spans 17 amino acids. Germline-derived CDR1 and CDR2 are SGHAT and FQDESV (reference sequence). CDR3: CASSFRPDISEAYVLTF. CDR3 bases: TGTGCCAGCAGCTTTCGCCCTGATATCTCTGAGGCCTACGTCCTGACTTTC.

The chain uses TRBV6-1 and TRBJ2-1, with D perhaps matching TRBD1 or TRBD2 (5 bases each). Trimming stripped 7 bases from V and 8 bases from J, with 15 bases between. Germline loops: CDR1 MNHNS, CDR2 SASEGT. This CDR3 is built from 13 residues. DNA of the CDR3: TGTGCCAGCAACATAACGGGGCTCGATGAGCAGTTCTTC. Its protein is CASNITGLDEQFF.

With regard to this clonotype: The conserved closing phenylalanine or tryptophan is absent in this CDR3, likely reflecting a read error. No DNA is shown, since the ends of the CDR3 on it are uncertain; the CDR3 is the one TCRdb lists. The V call is TRBV20-1, the J call TRBJ2-1; the DNA was not compared with TRBD2, the D call given in the table. Germline lookup yields CDR1 DFQATT and CDR2 SNEGSKA (reference sequence). The CDR3 has 15 amino acids, counting both end residues. CDR3 in amino acids: CSVPPLAGGNNEQFS.

As for this clonotype: No conserved phenylalanine or tryptophan is present at the end of the CDR3, so a read error is the likely explanation. The chain uses TRBV5-1 and TRBJ1-1; D may be TRBD1 (6 bases). The length of the CDR3 is 17 residues. V lost 5 bases, J lost 1 base, and 21 bases lay in between. Germline CDR1 SGHRS, CDR2 YFSETQ. The CDR3 loop is CASRPRGAHPSNTEAFS. CDR3 DNA: TGCGCCAGCAGGCCGCGGGGGGCACATCCTTCGAACACTGAAGCTTTCTCT.

For this clonotype: At one boundary the junction diverges from the germline segment, which might be a read error. This rearrangement joins TRBV4-2 to TRBJ2-7; no clear D gene. The CDR3 loop spans 14 amino acids. CDR1 and CDR2 (germline): LGHNA, YNFKEQ. DNA of the CDR3: TGTGCCAGGAGCCAAGATCCGAGCCAATACGAGCAGTACTTC. Translation: CARSQDPSQYEQYF.

This chain uses TRBV20-1 with TRBJ1-1; tentatively, D is TRBD1 (6 bases). Germline CDR1 reads DFQATT; CDR2 reads SNEGSKA (reference sequence). This CDR3 spans 14 amino acids. Deletions cut 0 bases from V and 1 base from J, with 9 bases between. Here the CDR3 DNA reads TGCAGTGCTAGAGAGGGGGCGCAGAACACTGAAGCTTTCTTT. Protein sequence: CSAREGAQNTEAFF.

In regard to this clonotype: The germline gene is not matched at one end of the junction; a read error may be the cause. CDR3 protein: CASSQEVSRNQPQHF. CDR3 DNA sequence: TGCGCGAGCAGCCAAGAGGTGTCCCGGAATCAGCCCCAGCATTTT. The genes are TRBV4-1 and TRBJ1-5; D not resolved. Germline CDR1 and CDR2: MGHRA and YSYEKL. CDR3 length: 15 amino acids.

In regard to this clonotype: Given a much more abundant clone one base away, this may be a read error. This chain uses TRBV5-1 with TRBJ2-2; D ambiguous. Deletions cut 7 bases from V and 7 bases from J, with 8 bases between. The CDR3 runs 11 residues. Germline V gene lookup returns CDR1 SGHRS and CDR2 YFSETQ. CDR3 loop: CASLTHGELFF. The DNA for the CDR3 is TGCGCCAGCCTGACTCACGGGGAGCTGTTTTTT.

This rearrangement joins TRBV6-6 to TRBJ2-1; D unresolved. The V and J ends lost 5 bases and 10 bases respectively, with 18 bases between them. This CDR3 has 14 amino acids. The V gene's germline CDR1 is MNHNY and CDR2 SVGAGI (reference sequence). CDR3 region: CASSPETITGEQFF. The CDR3 DNA reads as TGTGCCAGCAGTCCGGAAACAATTACTGGGGAGCAGTTCTTC.

A remark on this clonotype: Germline and junction disagree at one end, which may indicate a read error. The chain uses TRBV12-3 or TRBV12-4 and TRBJ2-4; a possible D gene is TRBD2 (6 bases). The CDR3 runs 13 residues. The CDR3, as DNA: TGTGCCAGCAGTTTACTAGCACGGGAGATTCAATACTTC. Its translation is CASSLLAREIQYF.

On this clonotype: At one of its ends the junction is not consistent with the germline gene, which may arise from a read error. The rearrangement links TRBV4-1 to TRBJ2-3, with 9 nucleotides matching TRBD2. The CDR3 has 16 residues. Germline assignment: CDR1 MGHRA and CDR2 YSYEKL. The CDR3 DNA sequence: TGCGCCAGCATCCAAGGACTAGCGTGGAGCACAGATACGCAGTATTTT. Translating it yields CASIQGLAWSTDTQYF.

To note about this clonotype: Given a much more abundant clone one base away, this may be a read error. The gene calls are TRBV7-9 and TRBJ2-2, with TRBD1 as a possible D gene (6 bases). The CDR3 is 19 amino acids. Per the germline V gene, CDR1 is SEHNR and CDR2 is FQNEAQ (reference sequence). The CDR3 nucleotides read TGTGCCAGAAGCTTACAGGGCGGCGTGCTACGGCTAAACACCGGGGAGCTGTTTTTT. It is translated as CARSLQGGVLRLNTGELFF. Full variable domain (outside the CDR3, taken from reference TRBV7-9 and TRBJ2-2): DTGVSQNPRHKITKRGQNVTFRCDPISEHNRLYWYRQTLGQGPEFLTYFQNEAQLEKSRLLSDRFSAERPKGSFSTLEIQRTEQGDSAMYLCARSLQGGVLRLNTGELFFGEGSRLTVL.

Worth noting for this clonotype: A read error is possible here, since a much larger clone lies one base away. The conserved phenylalanine or tryptophan normally closing the CDR3 is absent here, so this likely arose from a read error. The chain carries TRBV5-6 and TRBJ2-5, with D possibly being TRBD2 (5 bases). The CDR3 length is 15 residues. Trimming cost V 0 bases and J 4 bases, with 13 bases left between them. From germline, CDR1 is SGHDT and CDR2 YYEEEE. The CDR3 here is CASSLATGVGETQYL. CDR3 DNA: TGTGCCAGCAGCTTGGCCACCGGGGTTGGAGAGACCCAGTACTTA.

This clonotype was seen repeatedly, ten times or more. The J gene is TRBJ1-5, the V gene TRBV6-5; D is ambiguous. CDR3 length equals 15 residues. CDR1 and CDR2 from the germline V gene are MNHEY and SVGAGI. V was pared by 2 bases and J by 0 bases, with 8 bases between. In DNA, the CDR3 is TGTGCCAGCAGTTACGGCCGATCTAGCAATCAGCCCCAGCATTTT. Its protein is CASSYGRSSNQPQHF.

With respect to this clonotype: One junction end does not reproduce the germline sequence, and a read error may be involved. The chain recombines TRBV6-1 with TRBJ2-6; D is unresolved. This CDR3 is built from 16 residues. Germline CDR1 MNHNS, CDR2 SASEGT. This CDR3 is CVSRTGISSGANVLTF. CDR3 DNA sequence: TGTGTCAGCAGGACCGGTATAAGCTCTGGGGCCAACGTCCTGACTTTC.

As for this clonotype: This could be a read error, since a much larger clone is one nucleotide away. The gene calls are TRBV20-1 and TRBJ2-1; weak D call: TRBD1 (6 bases). V was clipped by 3 bases and J by 8 bases, with 17 bases between them. The V gene's germline CDR1 is DFQATT and CDR2 SNEGSKA (reference sequence). The CDR3 consists of 14 residues. CDR3 region: CSARTGHGADEQFF. CDR3 nucleotide sequence: TGCAGTGCTAGGACAGGTCACGGGGCCGATGAGCAGTTCTTC.

The rearrangement links TRBV4-1 to TRBJ1-2, with no clear D. This CDR3 spans 16 amino acids. Germline V gives CDR1 MGHRA, CDR2 YSYEKL. The CDR3: CAGSRARWAENYGYTF. The CDR3 DNA is TGCGCTGGCAGCCGAGCTCGATGGGCGGAAAACTATGGCTACACCTTC.

The chain uses TRBV11-2 and TRBJ2-5, with TRBD2 matching 8 bases. Germline CDR1 reads SGHAT; CDR2 reads FQNNGV. The CDR3 runs 14 residues. CDR3 DNA sequence: TGTGTCAGTAGCTTAGCGGGGAGATGGGAGACCCAGTACTTC. Amino acids: CVSSLAGRWETQYF.

This clonotype is large (0.1 to 1%). The chain carries TRBV4-2 and TRBJ2-1; 9 bases line up with TRBD2. Germline V CDR1 and CDR2: LGHNA, YNFKEQ. V lost 0 bases to trimming and J lost 4 bases; unmatched junction nucleotides: 4. This CDR3 is built from 16 residues. CDR3 protein: CASSQDVAGGYNEQFF. The CDR3 nucleotides read TGTGCCAGCAGCCAAGATGTGGCGGGAGGGTACAATGAGCAGTTCTTC.

The chain links TRBV20-1 to TRBJ1-5; D is possibly TRBD1 (5 bases). Germline V gene data show CDR1 as DFQATT and CDR2 as SNEGSKA (reference sequence). This CDR3 spans 17 amino acids. Trimming stripped 1 base from V and 0 bases from J, with 16 bases between. Here the CDR3 DNA reads TGCAGTGCTAGAGTGAACAGGCTGGGATATAGCAATCAGCCCCAGCATTTT. Protein product: CSARVNRLGYSNQPQHF.

Comment on this clonotype: An end of the junction does not agree with germline; a read error may underlie this. V is TRBV24-1 and J is TRBJ2-6; D not resolved. The CDR3 is 16 amino acids. Per germline, CDR1 KGHDR and CDR2 SFDVKD. In DNA, the CDR3 is TGTGCCACCAGTGATCGGGTTACCTCTGGGGTCAACGTCCTGACTTTC. It yields the protein CATSDRVTSGVNVLTF.

This clonotype was seen more than once but under ten times. The chain has TRBV12-3 or TRBV12-4 and TRBJ2-4; TRBD1 matches 9 bases. The length of the CDR3 is 19 residues. Trimming at V came to 6 bases and at J to 10 bases, leaving 25 bases not matched to a gene. The CDR3: CASRADGTGHFGEGGIQYF. The CDR3 nucleotides are TGTGCCAGCAGAGCTGACGGGACAGGGCACTTCGGGGAAGGTGGTATTCAGTACTTC.

Of note for this clonotype: One end of the junction fails to match germline, which may point to a read error. This chain uses TRBV6-1 with TRBJ2-2; D tentatively reads TRBD1 or TRBD2 (5 bases each). The germline gives CDR1 MNHNS, CDR2 SASEGT. This CDR3 comprises 13 residues. CDR3 amino acids: CASRQRATGELFF. CDR3 DNA sequence: TGTGCCAGTCGACAGAGGGCAACCGGTGAGCTGTTTTTT.

The count of this clonotype is one. Sequence at one end of the junction differs from germline and may be a read error. The chain couples TRBV4-2 to TRBJ2-1; no clear D gene. CDR3 length: 16 residues. Germline CDR1 is LGHNA and CDR2 is YNFKEQ. CDR3: CASSQANGWPSDEEFF. In nucleotides, the CDR3 is TGTGCCAGCAGCCAAGCTAACGGGTGGCCTTCTGATGAGGAGTTCTTC.

This clonotype was seen at least ten times. In DNA, the CDR3 is TGTGCCAGCAGTTACCGGGACCGTCTAGAACGGGAGGGTGGCTACACCTTC. It is translated as CASSYRDRLEREGGYTF. The chain couples TRBV6-5 to TRBJ1-2, with TRBD1 as a possible D gene (5 bases). V gave up 2 bases and J gave up 7 bases, with 23 bases separating them. CDR1 and CDR2 from the germline V gene are MNHEY and SVGAGI. The CDR3 runs 17 residues.

About this clonotype: It may be a read error: a sequence one base away is much more abundant. The chain has TRBV5-4 and TRBJ2-3, with D perhaps given as TRBD1 or TRBD2 (5 bases each). Trimming removed 7 bases from V and 5 bases from J, with 17 bases in between. The germline V gene has CDR1 SGHNT and CDR2 YYREEE (reference sequence). The CDR3 length is 14 residues. The CDR3 protein is CASAKDRGRDTQYF. CDR3 nucleotide sequence: TGTGCCAGCGCCAAGGATAGGGGACGAGATACGCAGTATTTT. Based on the CDR3 plus reference TRBV5-4 and TRBJ2-3, the full variable domain is ETGVTQSPTHLIKTRGQQVTLRCSSQSGHNTVSWYQQALGQGPQFIFQYYREEENGRGNFPPRFSGLQFPNYSSELNVNALELDDSALYLCASAKDRGRDTQYFGPGTRLTVL.

In the case of this clonotype: A much larger clone differs by one base, so this may be a read error. This chain connects TRBV30 to TRBJ2-1; a weak D match, TRBD2 (6 bases). Germline CDR1 reads GTSNPN; CDR2 reads SVGIG (reference sequence). The CDR3 loop spans 12 amino acids. CDR3 nucleotide sequence: TGTGCCTGGAGTTTTGGGGGGTATGAGCGGTTCTTC. Amino acids: CAWSFGGYERFF.

This clonotype is a singleton in its sample. The junction and the germline gene differ at one end; a read error may be behind it. The chain couples TRBV12-3 or TRBV12-4 to TRBJ2-6; TRBD1 is a possible D gene (6 bases). The length of the CDR3 is 17 residues. The CDR3 DNA sequence: TGTGGCAGCAGTCCATCGGGGCGAATATCAGGGGCCAACATCCTGACTTTC. It yields the protein CGSSPSGRISGANILTF.

As regards this clonotype: A read error may produce the germline difference seen at one junction end. The J gene is TRBJ1-5, the V gene TRBV6-6; the D is unclear. CDR1 MNHNY and CDR2 SVGAGI come from the germline V gene (reference sequence). The CDR3 covers 11 residues. CDR3 amino acids: CASTGGQPQHF. The CDR3 DNA reads as TGCGCCAGCACTGGAGGTCAGCCCCAGCATTTT.

As to this clonotype: A much larger clone is a single base away; this may be a read error. The chain carries TRBV5-1 and TRBJ2-3, with 9 bases aligning to TRBD2. The CDR3 loop spans 17 amino acids. Germline V lookup: CDR1 SGHRS, CDR2 YFSETQ. CDR3 loop: CASSLRPTSGSTDTQFF. CDR3 coding DNA: TGCGCCAGCAGCCTACGACCGACTAGCGGAAGCACAGATACGCAGTTTTTT.